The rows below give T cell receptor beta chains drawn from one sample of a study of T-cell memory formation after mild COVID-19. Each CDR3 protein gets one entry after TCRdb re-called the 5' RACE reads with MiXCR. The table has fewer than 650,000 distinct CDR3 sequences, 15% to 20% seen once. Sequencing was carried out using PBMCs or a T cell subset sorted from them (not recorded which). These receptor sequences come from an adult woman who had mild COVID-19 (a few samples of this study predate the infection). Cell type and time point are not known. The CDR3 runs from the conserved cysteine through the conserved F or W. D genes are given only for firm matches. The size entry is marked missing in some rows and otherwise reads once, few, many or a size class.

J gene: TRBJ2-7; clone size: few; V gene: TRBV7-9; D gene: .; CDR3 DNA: TGTGCCAGCAGCTTAGGGTTGGAGGGGGGACTGGGCGGCTACGAGCAGTACTTC; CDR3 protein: CASSLGLEGGLGGYEQYF
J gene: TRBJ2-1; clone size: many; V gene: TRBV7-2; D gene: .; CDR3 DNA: TGTGCCAGCAGCTTATCCCTTAGCTCCTACAATGAGCAGTTCTTC; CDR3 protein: CASSLSLSSYNEQFF
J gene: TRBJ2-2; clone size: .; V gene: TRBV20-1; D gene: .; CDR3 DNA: TGCAGTGCAGCTCGCAGGGTTGCCGGGGAGCTGTTTTTT; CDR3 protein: CSAARRVAGELFF
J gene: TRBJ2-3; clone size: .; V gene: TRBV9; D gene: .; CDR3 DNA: TGTGCCAGCAGCGTAGCGGGGACTAGCACAGATACGCAGTATTTT; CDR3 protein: CASSVAGTSTDTQYF
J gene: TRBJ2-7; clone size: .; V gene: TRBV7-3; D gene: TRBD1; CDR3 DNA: TGTGCCAGCCCCTCTCCCGCGGGACAGGGGACATCCTACGAGCAGTACTTC; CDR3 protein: CASPSPAGQGTSYEQYF
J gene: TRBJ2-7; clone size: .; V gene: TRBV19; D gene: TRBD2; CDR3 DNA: TGTGCCAGCGTCGGACTAGCGGGGCACGAGCAGTACTTC; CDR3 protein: CASVGLAGHEQYF
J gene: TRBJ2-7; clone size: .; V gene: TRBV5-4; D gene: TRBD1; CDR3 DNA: TGTGCCAGCAGCCACGGACAGGGGACATCCTACGAGCAGTACTTC; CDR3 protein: CASSHGQGTSYEQYF
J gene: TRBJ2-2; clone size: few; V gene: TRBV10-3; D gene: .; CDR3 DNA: TGTGCCATCAGTGAGAGGCGGGACACCGGGGAGCTGTTTTTT; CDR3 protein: CAISERRDTGELFF
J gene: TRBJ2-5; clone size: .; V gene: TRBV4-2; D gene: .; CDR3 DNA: TGTGCCAGCAGCCAAGGCTTGACAGCACAAGAGACCCAGTACTTC; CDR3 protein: CASSQGLTAQETQYF
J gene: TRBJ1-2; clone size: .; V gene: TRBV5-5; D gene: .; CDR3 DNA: TGTGCCAGCAGCTTACTCGGGACTAACTATGGCTACACCTTC; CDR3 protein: CASSLLGTNYGYTF
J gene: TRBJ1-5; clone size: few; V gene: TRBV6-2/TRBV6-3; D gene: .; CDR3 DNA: TGTGCCAGCAGCTCCGCCAGCAATCAGCCCCAGCATTTT; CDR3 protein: CASSSASNQPQHF
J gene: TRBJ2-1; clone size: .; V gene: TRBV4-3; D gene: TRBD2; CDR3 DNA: TGCGCCAGCAGCAGAACATCGACTAGCGACTACAATGAGCAGTTCTTC; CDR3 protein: CASSRTSTSDYNEQFF